A selection of T cell receptor beta chains follows, all from one sample in a study of human T cells and chemical hapten exposure. MiXCR, run by TCRdb on the RACE reads, gives a single entry per CDR3 protein. Of tens of thousands of distinct CDR3 sequences listed, roughly 4.5% are singletons. The sample consisted of whole blood. All receptors derive from a female donor in good health. Some clones in this sample may be carry-over from other donors' samples. Each CDR3 is given with its conserved first and last residue. The order of the fields is clone size, V gene, J gene, D gene, CDR3 DNA, CDR3 protein. D genes are given only for firm matches. Some rows mark clone size as missing; the rest say once, few, many or name a class of expanded clone.

>many|TRBV6-2/TRBV6-3|TRBJ2-5|-
TGTGCCAGCAGTTACTTCCTACAAGAGACCCAGTACTTC
CASSYFLQETQYF
>many|TRBV7-7|TRBJ2-3|-
TGTGCCAGCAGCACACGACCACAAGATACGCAGTATTTT
CASSTRPQDTQYF
>many|TRBV28|TRBJ2-1|-
TGTGCCAGCAGCAGGTTTGGTGAGCAGTTCTTC
CASSRFGEQFF
>few|TRBV2|TRBJ1-1|TRBD1
TGTGCCAGCAGTGCCCTCAGGGGGCTGGGGAACACTGAAGCTTTCTTT
CASSALRGLGNTEAFF
>many|TRBV2|TRBJ2-4|-
TGTGCCAGCAGTGTTTCCAAAAACATTCAGTACTTC
CASSVSKNIQYF
>many|TRBV27|TRBJ1-5|-
TGTGCCAGCAGTTTATCGGGGTACAATCAGCCCCAGCATTTT
CASSLSGYNQPQHF
>many|TRBV10-3|TRBJ2-7|TRBD1
TGTGCCATCAGTGAGTCAGGACAGGGTCTTGCCGAGCAGTACTTC
CAISESGQGLAEQYF
>many|TRBV20-1|TRBJ1-1|-
TGCAGTGCTACGGACGGCCCCATGAGCGCTTTCTTT
CSATDGPMSAFF
>many|TRBV29-1|TRBJ2-7|-
TGCAGCGTTGAAAACGGCAGGGAAGGCTACGAGCAGTACTTC
CSVENGREGYEQYF
>many|TRBV30|TRBJ1-1|-
TGTGCCTGGAGGAGCACCAAGGGACCGAGGAGTCGGTCCACTGAAGCTTTCTTT
CAWRSTKGPRSRSTEAFF
>few|TRBV12-5|TRBJ1-1|-
TGTGCTAGTGGTTTGGCACAGGGCGGCGGCACTGAAGCTTTCTTT
CASGLAQGGGTEAFF
>-|TRBV11-2|TRBJ1-1|-
TGTGCCAGCAGCTTAACTGCCGGGAGCACTGAAGCTTTCTTT
CASSLTAGSTEAFF
>few|TRBV6-4|TRBJ2-3|-
TGTGCCAGCAGTGCAGGGCCCCGAGGCGCCACAGATACGCAGTATTTT
CASSAGPRGATDTQYF
>many|TRBV6-6|TRBJ1-1|-
TGTGCCAGCAGTTACTTGGAGGGGGAAGCTTTCTTT
CASSYLEGEAFF
>many|TRBV5-1|TRBJ2-3|-
TGCGCCAGCAGCCCGAGGACTGACACAGATACGCAGTATTTT
CASSPRTDTDTQYF
>many|TRBV6-2/TRBV6-3|TRBJ2-3|-
TGTGCCAGCAGCCCTTACGCAGATACGCAGTATTTT
CASSPYADTQYF
>many|TRBV11-3|TRBJ2-2|-
TGTGCCAGCAGCTTAGAGGGGGCGCGCGGCACCGGGGAGCTGTTTTTT
CASSLEGARGTGELFF
>-|TRBV19|TRBJ2-1|-
TGTGCCAGTAATCCCCAAGTGGGATACAATGAGCAGTTCTTC
CASNPQVGYNEQFF
>many|TRBV20-1|TRBJ1-1|-
TGCAGTGCTAGACAAATCTCGGACGGAGGCACTGAAGCTTTCTTT
CSARQISDGGTEAFF
>-|TRBV19|TRBJ1-1|-
TGTGCCAGTAGTATCCGCGTTGGGGTGAACACTGAAGCTTTCTTT
CASSIRVGVNTEAFF
>many|TRBV11-1|TRBJ2-1|-
TGTGCCAGCAGCCCGGATATGAGCTCCTACAATGAGCAGTTCTTC
CASSPDMSSYNEQFF
>many|TRBV9|TRBJ2-3|TRBD1
TGTGCCAGCAGCGACCGACAGGGAACAGATACGCAGTATTTT
CASSDRQGTDTQYF
>many|TRBV19|TRBJ2-1|-
TGTGCCAGTAGTATAGATGGACAATCCTACAATGAGCAGTTCTTC
CASSIDGQSYNEQFF
>many|TRBV28|TRBJ1-1|-
TGTGCCAGCAGTTTAGCCCCCAATGCGGTTTCGGCTTTCTTT
CASSLAPNAVSAFF
>many|TRBV7-9|TRBJ1-1|-
TGTGCCAGCAGCCTTATGGGCCCCGAAGCTTTCTTT
CASSLMGPEAFF
>many|TRBV4-3|TRBJ2-3|TRBD2
TGCGCCAGCAGCCAAGGTGGGACTAGCGGGGGATACACAGATACGCAGTATTTT
CASSQGGTSGGYTDTQYF
>many|TRBV10-2|TRBJ2-1|TRBD2
TGCGCCAGCAGTGACCAAGGACTAGCGATGTACAATGAGCAGTTCTTC
CASSDQGLAMYNEQFF
>many|TRBV11-1|TRBJ1-2|TRBD1
TGTGCCAGCAGACCCGGTCCGGGACAGGGGAACTATGGCTACACCTTC
CASRPGPGQGNYGYTF
>many|TRBV7-9|TRBJ2-3|TRBD2
TGTGCCAGCAGCCTCCTAGCGGGGGGGGCAGATACGCAGTATTTT
CASSLLAGGADTQYF
>-|TRBV5-1|TRBJ1-2|TRBD1
TGCGCCAGCAGCTCCGCCCGGACAGGGGGTGATGGCTACACCTTC
CASSSARTGGDGYTF
>few|TRBV7-2|TRBJ1-1|-
TGTGCCAGCAGCTTGAGCCTGCGGACAACAAGGGGAATCGCTGAAGCTTTCTTT
CASSLSLRTTRGIAEAFF
>many|TRBV6-2/TRBV6-3|TRBJ2-3|-
TGTGCCAGCAGTCAGGACTCGACAGATACGCAGTATTTT
CASSQDSTDTQYF
>many|TRBV7-2|TRBJ2-7|TRBD2
TGTGCCAGCAGCCCTACAAGCGGGGGAATATACGAGCAGTACTTC
CASSPTSGGIYEQYF
>-|TRBV5-4|TRBJ1-2|-
TGTGCCAGCAGCCTAGCGACAGGTTATCATGGCTACACCTTC
CASSLATGYHGYTF
>many|TRBV7-9|TRBJ2-5|-
TGTGCCAGCAGCGTGGGAGAGACCCAGTACTTC
CASSVGETQYF
>few|TRBV5-4|TRBJ2-5|-
TGTGCCAGCAGTTCCCGGGACGGAAAAGAGACCCAGTACTTC
CASSSRDGKETQYF
>many|TRBV6-6|TRBJ1-1|-
TGTGCCAGCACTATCCTGGGAGGGAACACTGAAGCTTTCTTT
CASTILGGNTEAFF
>many|TRBV7-2|TRBJ1-1|-
TGTGCCAGCAGTAGAGGGGGAAACACTGAAGCTTTCTTT
CASSRGGNTEAFF
>many|TRBV20-1|TRBJ1-1|-
TGCAGTGCGCGGGGGTGGGGCGAGGCTGAAGCTTTCTTT
CSARGWGEAEAFF
>many|TRBV5-1|TRBJ1-1|-
TGCGCCAGCAGCTTGGACAGATCGAACACTGAAGCTTTCTTT
CASSLDRSNTEAFF
>many|TRBV10-3|TRBJ2-1|TRBD2
TGTGCCATCGGGACTAGCGGGGGGGTCTCCTACAATGAGCAGTTCTTC
CAIGTSGGVSYNEQFF
>many|TRBV14|TRBJ1-2|-
TGTGCCAGCAGCCAAGTACCCGGGCGGGGGAACGGTGACTATGGCTACACCTTC
CASSQVPGRGNGDYGYTF
>many|TRBV20-1|TRBJ1-5|TRBD1
TGCAGTGCTAAAAATCAGGACAGGGGCAAAGAAAGCAATCAGCCCCAGCATTTT
CSAKNQDRGKESNQPQHF
>-|TRBV28|TRBJ2-7|-
TGTGCCAGCAGTCCCAGGGGACCGCTCTACGAGCAGTACTTC
CASSPRGPLYEQYF
>many|TRBV7-8|TRBJ2-5|TRBD2
TGTGCCAGCAGCCCTAGAGTTGTGTACGGGGGGAGAGAGACCCAGTACTTC
CASSPRVVYGGRETQYF
>-|TRBV28|TRBJ1-4|-
TGTGCCAGCAGTGCCCTGGGGGTAGGAGGTGAAAAACTGTTTTTT
CASSALGVGGEKLFF
>many|TRBV10-3|TRBJ1-1|-
TGTGCCATCAGTGAAATGCCCCAGGGGGCTTTCTTT
CAISEMPQGAFF
>many|TRBV12-3/TRBV12-4|TRBJ1-5|-
TGTGCCAGCAGGCGGGCCCTGGGGGATCAGCCCCAGCATTTT
CASRRALGDQPQHF
>many|TRBV6-2/TRBV6-3|TRBJ1-5|TRBD1
TGTGCCAGCAGCCGGGGACAGACGGTGGGGCAGCCCCAGCATTTT
CASSRGQTVGQPQHF
>few|TRBV2|TRBJ1-2|-
TGTGCCAGCAGTGAGGGTTGGGATTTGGGCTACACCTTC
CASSEGWDLGYTF
>many|TRBV6-6|TRBJ2-5|-
TGTGCCAGCAGTTACTTTAATCTAGTCCAAGAGACCCAGTACTTC
CASSYFNLVQETQYF